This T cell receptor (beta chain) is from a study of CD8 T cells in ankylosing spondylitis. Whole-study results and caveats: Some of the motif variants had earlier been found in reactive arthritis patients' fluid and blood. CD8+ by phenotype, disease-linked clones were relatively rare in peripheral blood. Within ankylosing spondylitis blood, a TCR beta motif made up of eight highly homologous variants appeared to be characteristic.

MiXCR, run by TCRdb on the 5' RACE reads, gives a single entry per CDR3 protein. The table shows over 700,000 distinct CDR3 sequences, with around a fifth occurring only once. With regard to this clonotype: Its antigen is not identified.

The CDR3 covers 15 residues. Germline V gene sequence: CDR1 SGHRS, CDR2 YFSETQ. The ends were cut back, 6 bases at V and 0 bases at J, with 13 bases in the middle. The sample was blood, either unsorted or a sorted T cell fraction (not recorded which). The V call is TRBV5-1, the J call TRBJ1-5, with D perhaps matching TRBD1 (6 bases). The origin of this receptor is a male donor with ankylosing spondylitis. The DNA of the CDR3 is TGCGCCAGCACCTCAGGGGAGAATAGCAATCAGCCCCAGCATTTT. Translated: CASTSGENSNQPQHF. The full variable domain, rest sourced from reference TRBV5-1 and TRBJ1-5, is KAGVTQTPRYLIKTRGQQVTLSCSPISGHRSVSWYQQTPGQGLQFLFEYFSETQRNKGNFPGRFSGRQFSNSRSEMNVSTLELGDSALYLCASTSGENSNQPQHFGDGTRLSIL.